Presented here are 25 T cell receptor beta chains from one specimen sequenced in a study of blood T cell repertoires in COVID-19. Some clones are missing from TCRdb's copy, which holds only in-frame ones; the method was immunoSEQ multiplex PCR. The data show about 80,000 clones, with over 65% seen just once and around 5.8% held by the top ten. Sequencing was carried out using peripheral blood. The source of these receptors is a man over 45 with active or convalescent COVID-19.

V usage is TRBV7-6 and J usage is TRBJ2-3; D gene uncertain. The V and J ends lost 0 bases and 4 bases respectively, with 11 bases between them. Per germline, CDR1 SGHVS and CDR2 FNYEAQ. The CDR3 is 15 amino acids. CDR3 coding DNA: TGTGCCAGCAGCTTAGCGCTCGGTAGCCCAGATACGCAGTATTTT. As protein: CASSLALGSPDTQYF.

The chain couples TRBV11-2 to TRBJ2-7; possibly TRBD1 for D (6 bases). CDR1 and CDR2 (germline): SGHAT, FQNNGV. This CDR3 has 14 residues. The V gene lost 8 bases and the J gene lost 1 base, with 15 bases spanning the gap. In nucleotides, the CDR3 is TGTGCCAGCCACCGGGACCAGGGGTCCTACGAGCAGTACTTC. Encoded protein: CASHRDQGSYEQYF.

The chain's CDR3 is CASSLVAGGGNTIYF. In DNA form, the CDR3 reads TGTGCCAGCAGCTTAGTCGCAGGGGGTGGAAACACCATATATTTT. The rearrangement joins TRBV7-8 to TRBJ1-3; TRBD1 matches at 7 bases. There are 15 residues in the CDR3. Germline V gene data show CDR1 as SGHVS and CDR2 as FQNEAQ. V shed 1 base and J 3 bases; nucleotides not matched to a gene: 3.

This chain uses TRBV5-1 with TRBJ2-7; the D gene is possibly TRBD1 (6 bases). Germline CDR1 and CDR2: SGHRS and YFSETQ. The CDR3 extends over 16 amino acids. Trimming removed 3 bases from V and 5 bases from J, with 21 bases in between. CDR3 bases: TGCGCCAGCAGCTCTGGGGGCGGAAGCTCCTGGGACGAGCAGTACTTC. This sequence encodes CASSSGGGSSWDEQYF.

The CDR3 reads CASSLGYSGNSEQYF. CDR3 bases: TGCGCCAGCAGCTTGGGCTACTCCGGGAACTCAGAGCAGTACTTC. The rearrangement links TRBV5-1 to TRBJ2-7; weak D call: TRBD2 (5 bases). Germline V gene sequence: CDR1 SGHRS, CDR2 YFSETQ. V lost 0 bases, J lost 7 bases, and 17 bases lay in between. The CDR3 extends over 15 amino acids.

The rearrangement links TRBV27 to TRBJ1-2, with 9 nucleotides matching TRBD1. The length of the CDR3 is 14 residues. V dropped 6 bases and J dropped 5; count of bases not matched to a gene: 7. Looked up from germline, CDR1 is MNHEY and CDR2 is SMNVEV (reference sequence). CDR3 in amino acids: CASRPTGGVYGYTF. In DNA, the CDR3 is TGTGCCAGCAGGCCGACAGGGGGAGTTTATGGCTACACCTTC.

The chain links TRBV5-5 to TRBJ2-1; 7 bases agree with TRBD1. Germline V gene lookup returns CDR1 SGHKS and CDR2 YYEKEE (reference sequence). The CDR3 spans 18 residues. Trimming removed 1 base from V and 8 bases from J; junction bases left unmatched: 18. For the CDR3, the DNA is TGTGCCAGCAGCTTGCGCCGGACAGGTTCTCTTCCGCCGCATGAGCAGTTCTTC. It yields the protein CASSLRRTGSLPPHEQFF. Based on the CDR3 plus reference TRBV5-5 and TRBJ2-1, the full variable domain is DAGVTQSPTHLIKTRGQQVTLRCSPISGHKSVSWYQQVLGQGPQFIFQYYEKEERGRGNFPDRFSARQFPNYSSELNVNALLLGDSALYLCASSLRRTGSLPPHEQFFGPGTRLTVL.

This clone was seen repeatedly, ten times or more. This sequence joins TRBV14 and TRBJ1-2, with no clear D. The V end was cut by 0 bases, the J end by 4 bases, with 12 bases between. Per germline, CDR1 SGHDN and CDR2 FVKESK. The CDR3 is 15 amino acids. CDR3 coding DNA: TGTGCCAGCAGCCAAGATCGAAGCGGCTCCTATGGCTACACCTTC. Translating gives CASSQDRSGSYGYTF.

In nucleotides, the CDR3 is TGCGCCAGCAGCCAAGGCCCAGGGGCGAACTATGGCTACACCTTC. Residues: CASSQGPGANYGYTF. This sequence joins TRBV4-1 and TRBJ1-2, with D perhaps TRBD1 (6 bases). The CDR3 consists of 15 residues. V lost 1 base and J 2 bases, leaving 11 bases between the germline ends. Looked up from germline, CDR1 is MGHRA and CDR2 is YSYEKL.

This chain links TRBV5-4 with TRBJ2-7; 9 bases match TRBD2. Germline values: CDR1 SGHNT, CDR2 YYREEE (reference sequence). This CDR3 is built from 15 residues. The V gene end was trimmed by 4 bases and the J gene end by 1 base; junction bases not matched to a gene: 6. The CDR3 region is CASSPQRGVSYEQYF. The CDR3 bases are TGTGCCAGCAGCCCCCAGCGGGGGGTTTCCTACGAGCAGTACTTC.

The chain combines TRBV5-1 with TRBJ1-3; D gene uncertain. This CDR3 contains 14 residues. Trimming shortened V by 0 bases and J by 4 bases, and 8 bases separated the two germline ends. CDR1 is SGHRS, CDR2 YFSETQ, per germline. The CDR3 bases are TGCGCCAGCAGCTTGGCTGGTCAGGGAAACACCATATATTTT. It translates to CASSLAGQGNTIYF.

V and J are TRBV29-1 and TRBJ1-2; D may be TRBD1 (5 bases). Trimming cost V 4 bases and J 4 bases, with 16 bases left between them. There are 14 residues in the CDR3. In germline, CDR1 is SQVTM, CDR2 ANQGSEA. The CDR3 DNA reads TGCAGCGTTGCCCTTTCGCAGGGAGGCTATGGCTACACCTTC. As protein: CSVALSQGGYGYTF.

This clone is termed medium-sized. The chain links TRBV5-1 to TRBJ1-1; 8 bases line up with TRBD1. The CDR3 sequence is 17 residues long. From germline, CDR1 is SGHRS and CDR2 YFSETQ. Unmatched junction bases numbered 12, after V lost 4 bases and J lost 1 base. The CDR3 nucleotides read TGCGCCAGCAGCCACGGACAGGGAGGGAGTGCGAACACTGAAGCTTTCTTT. This encodes CASSHGQGGSANTEAFF.

This chain uses TRBV23-1 with TRBJ1-2; the D gene is possibly TRBD1 (5 bases). TRBV23-1 is flagged as an ORF with uncertain function. The CDR3 is made up of 15 amino acids. The germline V and J ends were trimmed by 7 bases and 4 bases, with 19 bases remaining between them. The CDR3 protein is CASTPGTSEGYGYTF. The CDR3 nucleotides read TGCGCCAGCACCCCGGGGACCTCGGAGGGCTATGGCTACACCTTC.

This clone came up many times. The chain links TRBV11-2 to TRBJ2-3, with TRBD1 matching over 7 bases. The V and J ends lost 5 bases and 0 bases, in that order; junction bases with no gene match: 8. Looked up from germline, CDR1 is SGHAT and CDR2 is FQNNGV. The CDR3 contains 16 residues. CDR3 amino acids: CASSPRGSSSTDTQYF. The DNA for the CDR3 is TGTGCCAGCAGCCCCAGGGGGTCCTCTAGCACAGATACGCAGTATTTT.

The rearrangement joins TRBV7-3 to TRBJ2-3, with 9 bases lining up with TRBD2. The J segment lost 5 bases and the V segment lost 1 base, leaving 13 bases of the junction unmatched. The CDR3 totals 18 residues. Germline V gene lookup returns CDR1 SGHTA and CDR2 FQGTGA. CDR3 sequence reads: CASSLRPSGRGGLDTQYF. Written as DNA, the CDR3 is TGTGCCAGCAGCTTAAGACCCTCCGGGCGGGGGGGGCTAGATACGCAGTATTTT.

In nucleotides, the CDR3 is TGTGCCAGCCGGTTCCAGGGGGCCTACGAGCAGTACTTC. Translating gives CASRFQGAYEQYF. The chain combines TRBV28 with TRBJ2-7, with 7 bases that match TRBD1. Germline loops: CDR1 MDHEN, CDR2 SYDVKM. The V and J ends lost 8 bases and 2 bases, in that order; junction bases with no gene match: 6. The CDR3 is 13 amino acids.

This clone came up many times. The chain carries TRBV6-5 and TRBJ2-7, with 9 bases that match TRBD1. The CDR3 is 15 amino acids. V was pared by 4 bases and J by 4 bases, with 8 bases of the junction left unmatched. Germline CDR1 and CDR2: MNHEY and SVGAGI. The CDR3 nucleotides read TGTGCCAGCAGTTCCCGACAGGGGGGGTCATACGAGCAGTACTTC. This codes for CASSSRQGGSYEQYF.

This chain joins TRBV3-1 (or the pseudogene TRBV3-2) and TRBJ2-3; D gene ambiguous. The germline V gene has CDR1 LGHDT and CDR2 YNNKEL (reference sequence). CDR3 size: 14 residues. V lost 3 bases and J lost 8, with 15 bases in between. The CDR3 DNA follows: TGTGCCAGCAGCCAGGGCCCCCAAGGTGGTACGCAGTATTTT. Its protein is CASSQGPQGGTQYF.

This rearrangement joins TRBV7-8 to TRBJ2-3; D ambiguous. The CDR3 contains 15 residues. From germline, CDR1 is SGHVS and CDR2 FQNEAQ. V was pared by 2 bases and J by 0 bases, with 9 bases between. CDR3 nucleotide sequence: TGTGCCAGCAGCTTATCCCTGTCTAGCACAGATACGCAGTATTTT. It codes for CASSLSLSSTDTQYF.

The gene calls are TRBV25-1 and TRBJ1-1, with D possibly matching TRBD1 (6 bases). This CDR3 has 16 residues. The germline V and J ends were trimmed by 5 bases and 1 base, with 17 bases remaining between them. Germline V CDR1 and CDR2: MGHDK, SYGVNS. The CDR3 is CASSPSKGDKNTEAFF. CDR3 DNA: TGTGCCAGCAGTCCCTCAAAAGGGGACAAGAACACTGAAGCTTTCTTT.

The count of this clone is one. The V gene is TRBV7-2, the J gene TRBJ1-2; D uncertain. This CDR3 has 13 amino acids. Trimming took 7 bases from V and 1 from J, leaving 10 bases between them. Germline CDR1 and CDR2: SGHTA and FQGNSA. CDR3 in amino acids: CASTSTFNYGYTF. The CDR3 DNA is TGTGCCAGCACTTCGACATTTAACTATGGCTACACCTTC.

The chain couples TRBV9 to TRBJ2-2; 9 bases are a match to TRBD1. The V gene end was trimmed by 1 base and the J gene end by 4 bases; junction bases not matched to a gene: 5. The CDR3 totals 16 residues. Germline CDR1 and CDR2: SGDLS and YYNGEE. The CDR3 sequence is CASSVKDRGVTGELFF. The CDR3 region has the DNA TGTGCCAGCAGCGTAAAGGACAGGGGTGTCACCGGGGAGCTGTTTTTT.

This clone was counted once. This chain uses TRBV11-2 with TRBJ2-5, with 7 bases aligning to TRBD2. The trim removed 5 bases at V and 2 bases at J, leaving 2 bases unmatched. Germline CDR1 reads SGHAT; CDR2 reads FQNNGV. This CDR3 region has 13 residues. The CDR3 reads CASSQGLQETQYF. The CDR3 DNA sequence: TGTGCCAGCAGCCAGGGACTACAAGAGACCCAGTACTTC. The whole variable domain, remainder taken from reference TRBV11-2 and TRBJ2-5, is EAGVAQSPRYKIIEKRQSVAFWCNPISGHATLYWYQQILGQGPKLLIQFQNNGVVDDSQLPKDRFSAERLKGVDSTLKIQPAKLEDSAVYLCASSQGLQETQYFGPGTRLLVL.

This rearrangement joins TRBV4-1 to TRBJ2-3, with a tentative D call TRBD1 (5 bases). The germline V and J ends were trimmed by 3 bases and 0 bases, with 10 bases remaining between them. The germline gives CDR1 MGHRA, CDR2 YSYEKL. The CDR3 loop spans 15 amino acids. The CDR3 sequence is CASSHGHASTDTQYF. Written as DNA, the CDR3 is TGCGCCAGCAGCCACGGACACGCTAGCACAGATACGCAGTATTTT.